The next 18 T cell receptor beta chains were all read from a single sample in a study of early T cells in non-severe SARS-CoV-2 infection. TCRdb redid the calling of the 5' RACE reads with MiXCR, one entry per CDR3 protein. Among about 92,000 distinct CDR3 sequences listed, approximately 15% were seen once. The sequenced sample consisted of whole blood. The receptors come from an adult who was a healthcare worker with PCR-confirmed SARS-CoV-2 infection or an uninfected control (not recorded which).

This clonotype was seen more than once but under ten times. The chain carries TRBV6-6 and TRBJ1-4; 7 nucleotides agree with TRBD1. This CDR3 spans 12 amino acids. The junction had 3 bases not matched to a gene; V was cut back by 6 bases and J by 8 bases. Germline-derived CDR1 and CDR2 are MNHNY and SVGAGI (reference sequence). CDR3 coding DNA: TGTGCCAGCAGCTTGGACAGGGAAAAACTGTTTTTT. Its protein is CASSLDREKLFF.

This clonotype has only a few counts. CDR3 in amino acids: CASSFGHHSQPQHF. In DNA form, the CDR3 reads TGTGCCAGCAGCTTCGGACACCATTCACAGCCCCAGCATTTT. The rearrangement joins TRBV7-6 to TRBJ1-5; TRBD1 might be the D (5 bases). Trimming removed 3 bases at V and 7 bases at J, with 13 bases between. This CDR3 comprises 14 residues. CDR1 is SGHVS and CDR2 is FNYEAQ in the germline V gene. Variable domain in full (rest from reference TRBV7-6 and TRBJ1-5): GAGVSQSPRYKVTKRGQDVALRCDPISGHVSLYWYRQALGQGPEFLTYFNYEAQQDKSGLPNDRFSAERPEGSISTLTIQRTEQRDSAMYRCASSFGHHSQPQHFGDGTRLSIL.

This clonotype has more than one count but fewer than ten. The genes are TRBV27 and TRBJ1-2, with a possible D match to TRBD1 (5 bases). The CDR3 is made up of 15 amino acids. The germline V gene has CDR1 MNHEY and CDR2 SMNVEV (reference sequence). V lost 9 bases to trimming and J lost 0 bases, with 17 bases between them. The DNA for the CDR3 is TGTGCCAGTCGTCCCGCAGGGCCCTCTAACTATGGCTACACCTTC. Translation: CASRPAGPSNYGYTF.

This clonotype was seen at least ten times. The chain has TRBV7-8 and TRBJ1-1; TRBD1 agrees at 8 bases. Germline V lookup: CDR1 SGHVS, CDR2 FQNEAQ. The V gene end was trimmed by 3 bases and the J gene end by 4 bases; junction bases not matched to a gene: 4. The CDR3 runs to 14 residues. CDR3 nucleotide sequence: TGTGCCAGCAGCTTTCAAACAGGGGGCACTGAAGCTTTCTTT. Its protein product is CASSFQTGGTEAFF. The full variable domain, completed using reference TRBV7-8 and TRBJ1-1, is GAGVSQSPRYKVAKRGQDVALRCDPISGHVSLFWYQQALGQGPEFLTYFQNEAQLDKSGLPSDRFFAERPEGSVSTLKIQRTQQEDSAVYLCASSFQTGGTEAFFGQGTRLTVV.

The V call is TRBV28, the J call TRBJ2-7; TRBD1 agrees at 9 bases. V lost 5 bases, J lost 5 bases, and 1 base stayed unmatched. This CDR3 spans 12 amino acids. Germline V gene data show CDR1 as MDHEN and CDR2 as SYDVKM. CDR3: CASSRDRDEQYF. As DNA, the CDR3 is TGTGCCAGCAGTCGGGACAGGGACGAGCAGTACTTC.

This sequence joins TRBV18 and TRBJ1-4, with TRBD1 as a possible D gene (6 bases). Germline V gene sequence: CDR1 KGHSH, CDR2 LQKENI. This CDR3 comprises 14 residues. V lost 6 bases and J 4 bases, leaving 12 bases between the germline ends. The CDR3 bases are TGTGCCAGCTCGCGGACAGCAGATAATGAAAAACTGTTTTTT. Translation: CASSRTADNEKLFF.

The chain combines TRBV5-1 with TRBJ2-3; the D gene could be TRBD1 or TRBD2 (7 bases each). Between the trimmed V and J ends, which lost 6 bases and 2 bases, there was a span of 16 bases. Per germline, CDR1 SGHRS and CDR2 YFSETQ. The CDR3 runs to 15 residues. CDR3 bases: TGCGCCAGCATTGCCACAGGGGACTACACAGATACGCAGTATTTT. As protein: CASIATGDYTDTQYF. Full variable domain (missing parts from reference TRBV5-1 and TRBJ2-3): KAGVTQTPRYLIKTRGQQVTLSCSPISGHRSVSWYQQTPGQGLQFLFEYFSETQRNKGNFPGRFSGRQFSNSRSEMNVSTLELGDSALYLCASIATGDYTDTQYFGPGTRLTVL.

The rearrangement joins TRBV6-4 to TRBJ1-1, with TRBD1 matching over 7 bases. In germline, CDR1 is MRHNA, CDR2 SNTAGT. J was trimmed by 3 bases and V by 4 bases; bases with no gene match: 8. The CDR3 is 15 residues long. CDR3: CASSGDSDRDTEAFF. DNA of the CDR3: TGTGCCAGCAGTGGGGACTCCGACAGGGACACTGAAGCTTTCTTT.

This clonotype has at least ten counts. The chain recombines TRBV18 with TRBJ2-2; 7 positions match TRBD2. The germline CDR1 and CDR2 sequences are KGHSH and LQKENI. V lost 3 bases, J lost 5 bases, and 6 bases stayed unmatched. The CDR3 loop spans 15 amino acids. The CDR3 loop reads CASSPRTSKTGELFF. The CDR3 DNA reads as TGTGCCAGCTCACCGCGGACTAGTAAGACCGGGGAGCTGTTTTTT.

This chain connects TRBV3-1 to TRBJ2-5, with TRBD1 identical over 9 bases. Germline V gives CDR1 LGHDT, CDR2 YNNKEL (reference sequence). This CDR3 contains 15 residues. Trimming removed 2 bases from V and 5 bases from J; junction bases left unmatched: 6. This CDR3 is CASSQPGQGRETQYF. CDR3 DNA: TGTGCCAGCAGCCAACCAGGACAGGGGCGGGAGACCCAGTACTTC.

This clonotype appeared a few times. The chain combines TRBV7-2 with TRBJ2-1; TRBD2 matches at 9 bases. From germline, CDR1 is SGHTA and CDR2 FQGNSA. The CDR3 runs to 14 residues. Trimming cost V 5 bases and J 6 bases; bases outside gene matches: 5. The CDR3 DNA reads TGTGCCAGCAGCGCGGGACTAGCCAGCAATGAGCAGTTCTTC. Its translation is CASSAGLASNEQFF.

This clonotype came up a few times. The J gene is TRBJ2-5, the V gene TRBV2, with D tentatively TRBD2 (6 bases). Trimming took off 7 bases at V and 2 bases at J, with 11 bases between the two ends. CDR1 is SNHLY and CDR2 is FYNNEI in the germline V gene. There are 13 residues in the CDR3. CDR3 nucleotide sequence: TGTGCCAGCATGGGGGGACTTCAAGAGACCCAGTACTTC. This sequence encodes CASMGGLQETQYF.

The chain has TRBV2 and TRBJ1-4; D unclear. This CDR3 region has 13 residues. The germline V gene encodes CDR1 SNHLY and CDR2 FYNNEI. V was cut by 1 base and J by 6 bases, with 6 bases left in between. This CDR3 reads CASSEESYEKLFF. Written as DNA, the CDR3 is TGTGCCAGCAGTGAAGAGTCCTATGAAAAACTGTTTTTT. The full variable domain, with the rest looked up from reference TRBV2 and TRBJ1-4, is EPEVTQTPSHQVTQMGQEVILRCVPISNHLYFYWYRQILGQKVEFLVSFYNNEISEKSEIFDDQFSVERPDGSNFTLKIRSTKLEDSAMYFCASSEESYEKLFFGSGTQLSVL.

The rearrangement uses TRBV25-1 and TRBJ2-7; no reliable D call. V lost 4 bases and J 2 bases, leaving 12 bases between the germline ends. The CDR3 contains 14 residues. Germline V gene data show CDR1 as MGHDK and CDR2 as SYGVNS. The CDR3 sequence is CASSAQVSTYEQYF. Written as DNA, the CDR3 is TGTGCCAGCAGTGCGCAGGTTTCAACCTACGAGCAGTACTTC.

This clonotype was observed a few times. The CDR3 DNA reads TGTGCCTGGAGTCCTATCCAGGGGGGGCCCAGGGGCTACACCTTC. This gives the protein CAWSPIQGGPRGYTF. The genes are TRBV30 and TRBJ1-2; TRBD1 agrees at 7 bases. The CDR3 loop spans 15 amino acids. Unmatched junction bases numbered 14, after V lost 2 bases and J lost 8 bases. Per germline, CDR1 GTSNPN and CDR2 SVGIG (reference sequence).

The chain carries TRBV11-2 and TRBJ2-2; D is unresolved. Germline CDR1 is SGHAT and CDR2 is FQNNGV. V was trimmed by 0 bases and J by 0 bases, leaving 11 bases between them. This CDR3 contains 17 residues. The CDR3 DNA reads TGTGCCAGCAGCTTAGAGGCCGTAGTTCCGAACACCGGGGAGCTGTTTTTT. Protein: CASSLEAVVPNTGELFF.

This clonotype has just a few counts. CDR3: CASSPGTTNTEAFF. CDR3 DNA: TGTGCCAGCAGTCCGGGGACGACGAACACTGAAGCTTTCTTT. The chain joins TRBV12-3 or TRBV12-4 to TRBJ1-1, with D possibly matching TRBD1 (5 bases). The CDR3 has 14 residues. V was trimmed by 5 bases and J by 1 base, leaving 11 bases between them.

This clonotype turned up a few times. In DNA form, the CDR3 reads TGTGCCAGCTCCGGTGACTCTTACCAAGAGACCCAGTACTTC. Amino acid sequence: CASSGDSYQETQYF. This chain connects TRBV28 to TRBJ2-5; no reliable D call. Germline V CDR1 and CDR2: MDHEN, SYDVKM. Trimming shortened V by 8 bases and J by 0 bases, and 13 bases separated the two germline ends. The CDR3 spans 14 residues.